The entry that follows covers one TCR beta chain sequence. Antigen unknown. Germline assignment: CDR1 MNHNS and CDR2 SASEGT. V shed 2 bases and J shed 6 bases, with 14 bases lying between them. The CDR3 spans 15 residues. The assay was immunoSEQ multiplex PCR, and TCRdb's table has in-frame clones only and misses some. Of around 1.9 million clones listed, 80% to 95% are singletons. Naive CD8 cells lacked CD45RO, underwent positive selection for CCR7 and left out terminally differentiated effector memory CD45RA+ cells. The record originates from a study of shared clonotypes between healthy human individuals. Notes on the study in general: Genetic and exposure-history diversity was limited by the few donors.

The sequence came from a man aged 18 to 29 in good health. Some clones in this sample may be carry-over from other donors' samples. The sample consisted of naive CD8+ T cells from PBMCs. This sequence joins TRBV6-1 and TRBJ2-1; D gene unclear. The CDR3 here is CASSERDWTLNEQFF. The CDR3 DNA follows: TGTGCCAGCAGTGAACGCGACTGGACCCTCAATGAGCAGTTCTTC.